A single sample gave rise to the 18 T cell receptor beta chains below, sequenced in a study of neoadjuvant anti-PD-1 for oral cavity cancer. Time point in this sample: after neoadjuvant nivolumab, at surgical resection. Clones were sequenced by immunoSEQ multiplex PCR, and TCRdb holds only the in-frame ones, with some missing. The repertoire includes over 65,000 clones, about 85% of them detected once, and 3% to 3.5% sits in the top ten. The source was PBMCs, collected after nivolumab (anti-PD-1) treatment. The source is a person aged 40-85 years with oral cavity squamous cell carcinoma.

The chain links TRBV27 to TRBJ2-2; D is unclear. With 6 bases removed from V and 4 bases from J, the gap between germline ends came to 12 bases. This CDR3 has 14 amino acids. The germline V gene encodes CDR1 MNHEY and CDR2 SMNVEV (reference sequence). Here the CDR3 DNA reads TGTGCCAGCAGCCCGGACCGAACCACCGGGGAGCTGTTTTTT. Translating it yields CASSPDRTTGELFF.

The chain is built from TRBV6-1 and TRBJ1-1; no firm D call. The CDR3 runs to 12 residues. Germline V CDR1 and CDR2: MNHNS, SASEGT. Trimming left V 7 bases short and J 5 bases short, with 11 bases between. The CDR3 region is CASTREITEAFF. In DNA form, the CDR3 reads TGTGCCAGCACCCGAGAGATTACTGAAGCTTTCTTT.

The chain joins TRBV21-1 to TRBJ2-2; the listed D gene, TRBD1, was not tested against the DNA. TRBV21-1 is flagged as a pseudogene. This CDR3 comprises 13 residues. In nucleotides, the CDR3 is TGTGCCAGCAGCAAAGCGGGGCCCGGGGAGCTGTTTTTT. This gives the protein CASSKAGPGELFF.

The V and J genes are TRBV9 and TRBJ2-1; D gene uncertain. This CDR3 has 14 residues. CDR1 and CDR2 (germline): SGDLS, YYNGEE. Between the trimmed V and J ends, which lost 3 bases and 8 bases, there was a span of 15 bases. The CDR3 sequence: CASSGHPMADEQFF. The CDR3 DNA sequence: TGTGCCAGCAGCGGTCATCCTATGGCGGATGAGCAGTTCTTC.

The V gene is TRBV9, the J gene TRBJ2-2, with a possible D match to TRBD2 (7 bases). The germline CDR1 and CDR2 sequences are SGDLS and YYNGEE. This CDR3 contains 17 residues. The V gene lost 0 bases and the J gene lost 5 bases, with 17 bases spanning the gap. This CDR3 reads CASSVGSGGAGTGELFF. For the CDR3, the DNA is TGTGCCAGCAGCGTAGGGTCGGGGGGCGCCGGGACCGGGGAGCTGTTTTTT.

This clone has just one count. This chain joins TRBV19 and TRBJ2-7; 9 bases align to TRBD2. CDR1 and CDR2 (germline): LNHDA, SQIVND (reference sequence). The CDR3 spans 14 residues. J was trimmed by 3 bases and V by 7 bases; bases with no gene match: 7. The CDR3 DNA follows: TGTGCCAGTACTAAAGCGGGAGGTCTCTACGAGCAGTACTTC. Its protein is CASTKAGGLYEQYF.

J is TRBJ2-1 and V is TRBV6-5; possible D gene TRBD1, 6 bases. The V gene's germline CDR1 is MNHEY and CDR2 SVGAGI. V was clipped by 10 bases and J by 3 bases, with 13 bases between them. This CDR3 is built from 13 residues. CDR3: CATGTSIYNEQFF. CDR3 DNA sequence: TGTGCCACCGGGACAAGTATCTACAATGAGCAGTTCTTC.

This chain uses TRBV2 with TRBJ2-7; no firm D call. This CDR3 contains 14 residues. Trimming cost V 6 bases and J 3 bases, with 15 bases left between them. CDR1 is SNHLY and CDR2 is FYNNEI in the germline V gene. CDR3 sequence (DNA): TGTGCCAGCAGCGATCCGACGTATGGCTACGAGCAGTACTTC. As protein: CASSDPTYGYEQYF.

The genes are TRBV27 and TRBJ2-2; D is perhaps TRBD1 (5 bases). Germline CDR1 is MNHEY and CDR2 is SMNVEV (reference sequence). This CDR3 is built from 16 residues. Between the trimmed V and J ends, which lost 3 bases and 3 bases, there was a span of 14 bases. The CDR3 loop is CASSFAPQGDTGELFF. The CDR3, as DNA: TGTGCCAGCAGTTTCGCCCCACAAGGGGACACCGGGGAGCTGTTTTTT.

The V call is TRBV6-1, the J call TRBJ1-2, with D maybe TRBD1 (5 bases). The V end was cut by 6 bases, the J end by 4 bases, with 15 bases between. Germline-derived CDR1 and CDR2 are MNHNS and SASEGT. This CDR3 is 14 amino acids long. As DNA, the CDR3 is TGTGCCAGCAGCCTACAGGAGGTCGGCTATGGCTACACCTTC. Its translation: CASSLQEVGYGYTF.

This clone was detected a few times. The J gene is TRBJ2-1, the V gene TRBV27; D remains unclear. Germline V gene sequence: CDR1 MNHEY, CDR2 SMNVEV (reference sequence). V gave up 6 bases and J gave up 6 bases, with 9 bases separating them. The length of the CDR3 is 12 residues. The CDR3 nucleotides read TGTGCCAGCAGCTCCACGGTCAATGAGCAGTTCTTC. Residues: CASSSTVNEQFF.

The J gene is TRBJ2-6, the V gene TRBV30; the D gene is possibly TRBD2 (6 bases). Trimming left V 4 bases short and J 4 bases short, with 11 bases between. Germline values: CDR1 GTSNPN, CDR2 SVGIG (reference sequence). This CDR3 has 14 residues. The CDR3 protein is CAWTEGAGANVLTF. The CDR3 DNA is TGTGCCTGGACGGAGGGAGCCGGGGCCAACGTCCTGACTTTC.

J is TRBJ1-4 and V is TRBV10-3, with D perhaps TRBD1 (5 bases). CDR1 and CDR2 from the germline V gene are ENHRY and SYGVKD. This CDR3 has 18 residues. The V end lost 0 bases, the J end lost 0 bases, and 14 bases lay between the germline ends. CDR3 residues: CAISESPTAFATNEKLFF. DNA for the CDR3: TGTGCCATCAGTGAGTCCCCGACAGCTTTTGCAACTAATGAAAAACTGTTTTTT.

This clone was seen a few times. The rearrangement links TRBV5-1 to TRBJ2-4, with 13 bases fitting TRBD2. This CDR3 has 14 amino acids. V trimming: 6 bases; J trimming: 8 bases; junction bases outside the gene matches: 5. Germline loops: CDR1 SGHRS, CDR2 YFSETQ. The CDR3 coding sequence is TGCGCCAGCACCACCGGACTAGCGGGGGACATTCAGTACTTC. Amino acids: CASTTGLAGDIQYF.

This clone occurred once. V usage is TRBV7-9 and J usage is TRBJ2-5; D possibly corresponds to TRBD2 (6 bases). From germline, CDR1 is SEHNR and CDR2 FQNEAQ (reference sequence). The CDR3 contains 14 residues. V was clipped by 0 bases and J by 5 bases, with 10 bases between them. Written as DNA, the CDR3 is TGTGCCAGCAGCTTAGCCGGGAGTGGGGAGACCCAGTACTTC. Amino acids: CASSLAGSGETQYF.

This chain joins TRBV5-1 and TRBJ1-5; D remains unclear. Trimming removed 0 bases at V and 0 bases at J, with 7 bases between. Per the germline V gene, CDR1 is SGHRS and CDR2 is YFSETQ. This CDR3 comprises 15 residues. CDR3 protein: CASSLGGYSNQPQHF. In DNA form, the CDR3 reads TGCGCCAGCAGCTTGGGGGGATATAGCAATCAGCCCCAGCATTTT.

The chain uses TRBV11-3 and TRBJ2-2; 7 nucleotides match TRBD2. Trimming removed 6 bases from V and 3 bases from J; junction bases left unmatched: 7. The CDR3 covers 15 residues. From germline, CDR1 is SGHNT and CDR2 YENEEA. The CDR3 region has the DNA TGTGCCAGCAGTGGAGGGAGGGCAGACACCGGGGAGCTGTTTTTT. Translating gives CASSGGRADTGELFF. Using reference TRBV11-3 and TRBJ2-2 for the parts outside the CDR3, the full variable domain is EAGVVQSPRYKIIEKKQPVAFWCNPISGHNTLYWYLQNLGQGPELLIRYENEEAVDDSQLPKDRFSAERLKGVDSTLKIQPAELGDSAVYLCASSGGRADTGELFFGEGSRLTVL.

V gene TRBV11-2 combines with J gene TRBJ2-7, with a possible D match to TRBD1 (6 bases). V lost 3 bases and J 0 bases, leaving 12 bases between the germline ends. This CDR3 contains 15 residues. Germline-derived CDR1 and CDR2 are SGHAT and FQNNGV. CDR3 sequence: CASSFTSDSSYEQYF. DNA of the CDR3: TGTGCCAGCAGCTTTACCTCGGACAGCTCCTACGAGCAGTACTTC. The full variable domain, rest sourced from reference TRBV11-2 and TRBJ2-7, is EAGVAQSPRYKIIEKRQSVAFWCNPISGHATLYWYQQILGQGPKLLIQFQNNGVVDDSQLPKDRFSAERLKGVDSTLKIQPAKLEDSAVYLCASSFTSDSSYEQYFGPGTRLTVT.